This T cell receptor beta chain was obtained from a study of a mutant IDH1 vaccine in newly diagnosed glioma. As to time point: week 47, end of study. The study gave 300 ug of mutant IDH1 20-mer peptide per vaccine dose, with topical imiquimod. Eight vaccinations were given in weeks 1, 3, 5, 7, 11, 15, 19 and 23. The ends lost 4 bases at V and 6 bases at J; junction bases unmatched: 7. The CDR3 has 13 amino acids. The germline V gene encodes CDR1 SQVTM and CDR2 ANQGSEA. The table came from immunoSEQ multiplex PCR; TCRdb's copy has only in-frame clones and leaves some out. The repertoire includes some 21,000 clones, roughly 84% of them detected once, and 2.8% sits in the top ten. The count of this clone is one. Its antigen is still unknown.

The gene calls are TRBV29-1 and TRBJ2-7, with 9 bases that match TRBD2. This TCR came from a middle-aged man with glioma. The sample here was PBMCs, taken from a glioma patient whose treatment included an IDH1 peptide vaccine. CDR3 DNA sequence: TGCAGCGTTGGGACGGCGGGAGGGCGCGAGCAGTACTTC. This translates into CSVGTAGGREQYF.